One sample yielded the 3 T cell receptor beta chains listed below, sequenced in a study of cytomegalovirus exposure and HLA in healthy donors. Researchers ran the PCR with 60 Vbeta and 13 Jbeta primers. Only in-frame clones appear in the TCRdb table, and some are missing; sequencing was by immunoSEQ multiplex PCR. The sample comprises roughly 130,000 clones, 73% of which are singletons, and 1.3% rests with the top ten. The sample comprised PBMCs. The source is a woman between 40 and 55 years old in good health and CMV-seronegative.

V gene TRBV29-1 combines with J gene TRBJ2-1, with D possibly being TRBD2 (6 bases). The V gene's germline CDR1 is SQVTM and CDR2 ANQGSEA. Deletions cut 2 bases from V and 1 base from J, with 15 bases between. This CDR3 comprises 16 residues. CDR3 DNA: TGCAGCGTTGAATCCTCCCGACTAGGGTCCTACAATGAGCAGTTCTTC. Translated: CSVESSRLGSYNEQFF.

The CDR3 DNA sequence: TGTGCCAGCAGGACGGGGTTATTGGGGGCCCCTAATACTGAAGCTTTCTTT. Translating gives CASRTGLLGAPNTEAFF. V is TRBV2 and J is TRBJ1-1, with D possibly TRBD1 on 6 matching bases. V lost 6 bases and J lost 5, with 25 bases in between. In germline, CDR1 is SNHLY, CDR2 FYNNEI. This CDR3 comprises 17 residues.

The chain carries TRBV5-4 and TRBJ2-6; 9 bases are shared with TRBD1. With V trimmed by 0 bases and J by 3 bases, 7 bases remained unmatched. CDR3 length equals 18 residues. Germline loops: CDR1 SGHNT, CDR2 YYREEE (reference sequence). The chain's CDR3 is CASSLGGTGMGGANVLTF. As DNA, the CDR3 is TGTGCCAGCAGCTTGGGAGGGACAGGGATGGGTGGGGCCAACGTCCTGACTTTC.